Below are 25 T cell receptor beta chains sequenced from a single sample in a study of cytomegalovirus exposure and HLA in healthy donors (dated by TCRdb to about 2017). The method behind the library was the immunoSEQ multiplex PCR assay. For the multiplex PCR, a mixture combining 60 forward primers for TCR Vbeta segments and 13 reverse primers for TCR Jbeta segments was used. TCRdb obtained this table from immuneACCESS and retained in-frame rearrangements with V and J assigned. These tables miss some clones; where compared with another copy, unresolved V genes account for less than half of the shortfall, and the remainder is unexplained. The sample table shows 150,000 to 180,000 clones, and approximately 80% are seen once. Together, the top ten hold roughly 13% of the sample. The sample was PBMCs. The receptors stem from a man in his thirties or forties in good health and CMV-seropositive.

The V gene is TRBV7-8, the J gene TRBJ2-5; 7 positions agree with TRBD1. The CDR3 covers 15 residues. The V gene's germline CDR1 is SGHVS and CDR2 FQNEAQ. Germline trimming cut 4 bases from V and 4 bases from J; bases unmatched to any gene: 9. For the CDR3, the DNA is TGTGCCAGCAGCTCGGCAGGGGGAATCCTAGAGACCCAGTACTTC. Amino acids: CASSSAGGILETQYF.

The V call is TRBV7-3, the J call TRBJ2-1; the match to TRBD2 covers 7 bases. J lost 3 bases, V lost 4 bases, and 6 bases had no gene match. From germline, CDR1 is SGHTA and CDR2 FQGTGA. The CDR3 spans 15 residues. CDR3 amino acids: CASSSTGTNYNEQFF. The CDR3 DNA follows: TGTGCCAGCAGCTCAACCGGGACTAACTACAATGAGCAGTTCTTC.

V is TRBV5-6 and J is TRBJ2-1; 8 nucleotides agree with TRBD2. The germline CDR1 and CDR2 sequences are SGHDT and YYEEEE. This CDR3 is 17 amino acids long. The V and J ends lost 0 bases and 3 bases, in that order; junction bases with no gene match: 8. The CDR3 coding sequence is TGTGCCAGCAGCTTGGTGGTAGCGGGGCGCGTCTACAATGAGCAGTTCTTC. It yields the protein CASSLVVAGRVYNEQFF.

This sequence joins TRBV2 and TRBJ1-1, with 7 nucleotides matching TRBD1. The CDR3 covers 14 residues. Germline V gives CDR1 SNHLY, CDR2 FYNNEI. V was clipped by 6 bases and J by 1 base; unmatched bases: 5. CDR3 residues: CASSPDRWNTEAFF. CDR3 in DNA: TGTGCCAGCAGCCCGGACAGGTGGAACACTGAAGCTTTCTTT.

The chain combines TRBV7-9 with TRBJ2-7; 8 bases are a match to TRBD1. Unmatched junction bases numbered 16, after V lost 4 bases and J lost 5 bases. Germline V gene sequence: CDR1 SEHNR, CDR2 FQNEAQ (reference sequence). The length of the CDR3 is 17 residues. CDR3 DNA sequence: TGTGCCAGCAGCTCTTCGGTCCTCGGACAGGGTGACAACGAGCAGTACTTC. Amino acid sequence: CASSSSVLGQGDNEQYF.

The V call is TRBV30, the J call TRBJ1-6, with D maybe TRBD1 (6 bases). This CDR3 is 13 amino acids long. The germline V and J ends were trimmed by 5 bases and 8 bases, with 13 bases remaining between them. Germline CDR1 reads GTSNPN; CDR2 reads SVGIG (reference sequence). CDR3 in amino acids: CAWSDSNYSPLHF. The DNA of the CDR3 is TGTGCCTGGTCGGACAGCAACTATTCACCCCTCCACTTT.

V gene TRBV2 combines with J gene TRBJ2-1; 7 nucleotides align to TRBD1. The V gene end was trimmed by 3 bases and the J gene end by 3 bases; junction bases not matched to a gene: 5. This CDR3 region has 15 residues. Germline V CDR1 and CDR2: SNHLY, FYNNEI. The CDR3 region has the DNA TGTGCCAGCAGTGATGGGGACAGTTACTACAATGAGCAGTTCTTC. Translated: CASSDGDSYYNEQFF.

The genes are TRBV6-1 and TRBJ1-3; TRBD1 matches 7 bases. The CDR3 length is 15 residues. V was clipped by 6 bases and J by 0 bases; unmatched bases: 5. Germline values: CDR1 MNHNS, CDR2 SASEGT. CDR3 sequence reads: CASRLGQVSGNTIYF. The CDR3 coding sequence is TGTGCCAGCAGACTAGGACAGGTCTCTGGAAACACCATATATTTT.

This chain uses TRBV5-1 with TRBJ2-5; the D gene is possibly TRBD1 (5 bases). Germline V gives CDR1 SGHRS, CDR2 YFSETQ. The CDR3 is 15 amino acids. V was clipped by 0 bases and J by 3 bases, with 12 bases between them. Here the CDR3 DNA reads TGCGCCAGCAGCTTGGGATCAGGGCGAGAAGAGACCCAGTACTTC. This sequence encodes CASSLGSGREETQYF.

As for this clone: An end of the junction differs from the germline gene, which may be a read error. Other DNA sequences within the sample encode an identical CDR3. The chain recombines TRBV4-2 with TRBJ2-5; 7 nucleotides align to TRBD2. With the DNA end fitting TRBJ2-7 better, the J assignment may be wrong. The CDR3 covers 16 residues. Germline CDR1 is LGHNA and CDR2 is YNFKEQ. The CDR3 loop is CASSLWGSSGTYEQYF. DNA of the CDR3: TGTGCCAGTAGCCTGTGGGGGTCTAGCGGTACCTACGAGCAGTACTTC.

This rearrangement joins TRBV5-1 to TRBJ1-5, with 8 bases fitting TRBD1. J lost 1 base, V lost 2 bases, and 2 bases had no gene match. This CDR3 region has 15 residues. Per the germline V gene, CDR1 is SGHRS and CDR2 is YFSETQ. The CDR3 is CASSFTGGSNQPQHF. The CDR3 DNA follows: TGCGCCAGCAGCTTCACAGGGGGGAGCAATCAGCCCCAGCATTTT.

This sequence joins TRBV4-2 and TRBJ2-2; the match to TRBD2 covers 13 bases. Germline CDR1 LGHNA, CDR2 YNFKEQ. This CDR3 is built from 17 residues. The J segment lost 2 bases and the V segment lost 0 bases, leaving 0 bases of the junction unmatched. The CDR3 region has the DNA TGTGCCAGCAGCCAAGAGGGACTAGCGGGAAACACCGGGGAGCTGTTTTTT. This encodes CASSQEGLAGNTGELFF.

This clone occurred once. The chain uses TRBV15 and TRBJ1-3; D is perhaps TRBD1 (6 bases). The CDR3 runs to 16 residues. Per germline, CDR1 LNHNV and CDR2 YYDKDF (reference sequence). Trimming took off 0 bases at V and 0 bases at J, with 9 bases between the two ends. The CDR3 nucleotides are TGTGCCACCAGCAGAGATACAGGGCGCTCTGGAAACACCATATATTTT. Its protein is CATSRDTGRSGNTIYF.

The chain couples TRBV29-1 to TRBJ1-1; D is unresolved. V lost 7 bases and J 1 base, leaving 13 bases between the germline ends. The CDR3 consists of 13 residues. Per the germline V gene, CDR1 is SQVTM and CDR2 is ANQGSEA. The CDR3 is CSGMRSPNTEAFF. The CDR3 DNA is TGCAGCGGGATGAGGAGCCCGAACACTGAAGCTTTCTTT.

This clone has more than one count but fewer than ten. The chain is built from TRBV29-1 and TRBJ2-3; D possibly corresponds to TRBD1 (6 bases). V lost 3 bases to trimming and J lost 0 bases, with 10 bases between them. The CDR3 extends over 14 amino acids. Germline CDR1 and CDR2: SQVTM and ANQGSEA. The CDR3 nucleotides are TGCAGCGTTGAGTTTGACAGGAGCACAGATACGCAGTATTTT. This codes for CSVEFDRSTDTQYF.

This rearrangement joins TRBV19 to TRBJ1-4; 7 nucleotides match TRBD1. The CDR3 is 15 residues long. Germline V gene sequence: CDR1 LNHDA, CDR2 SQIVND (reference sequence). The V gene end was trimmed by 2 bases and the J gene end by 6 bases; junction bases not matched to a gene: 6. CDR3: CASSILAGGDEKLFF. CDR3 DNA sequence: TGTGCCAGTAGTATACTGGCAGGGGGTGATGAAAAACTGTTTTTT.

The V and J genes are TRBV12-5 and TRBJ1-1; D gene ambiguous. V dropped 8 bases and J dropped 1 base, with 14 bases sitting between them. The germline V gene encodes CDR1 LGHNT and CDR2 FRNRAP. This CDR3 region has 14 residues. In DNA form, the CDR3 reads TGTGCTAGTAGGGTTGAGGGAGGGAACACTGAAGCTTTCTTT. Translation: CASRVEGGNTEAFF.

The chain joins TRBV5-1 to TRBJ2-1; 9 bases fit TRBD2. CDR1 SGHRS and CDR2 YFSETQ come from the germline V gene. Trimming cost V 4 bases and J 5 bases; bases outside gene matches: 7. This CDR3 has 15 residues. This chain's CDR3 is CASSTSGRTDNEQFF. CDR3 coding DNA: TGCGCCAGCAGCACCAGCGGGAGGACCGACAATGAGCAGTTCTTC.

Notes on this clone: Sequence at one end of the junction differs from germline and may be a read error. The gene calls are TRBV7-9 and TRBJ2-7, with 9 bases that match TRBD2. The germline gives CDR1 SEHNR, CDR2 FQNEAQ (reference sequence). This CDR3 region has 16 residues. The CDR3, as DNA: TGTTCCAGCAGCTTTAGCGGGAGCAGGTTCGGGGACGAGCAGTACTTC. Its translation: CSSSFSGSRFGDEQYF.

The chain recombines TRBV7-8 with TRBJ2-7, with D hard to call. The CDR3 has 11 residues. Germline V gene sequence: CDR1 SGHVS, CDR2 FQNEAQ. Trimming cost V 6 bases and J 6 bases, with 9 bases left between them. The CDR3 DNA reads TGTGCCAGCAGTTACTCCGGCGAGCAGTACTTC. This sequence encodes CASSYSGEQYF. Drawing the rest from reference TRBV7-8 and TRBJ2-7, the complete variable domain is GAGVSQSPRYKVAKRGQDVALRCDPISGHVSLFWYQQALGQGPEFLTYFQNEAQLDKSGLPSDRFFAERPEGSVSTLKIQRTQQEDSAVYLCASSYSGEQYFGPGTRLTVT.

The V gene is TRBV11-3, the J gene TRBJ2-1, with 10 nucleotides matching TRBD2. V shed 0 bases and J 8 bases; nucleotides not matched to a gene: 4. Germline V gene lookup returns CDR1 SGHNT and CDR2 YENEEA. There are 15 residues in the CDR3. As DNA, the CDR3 is TGTGCCAGCAGCTTAGAGGCTAGCGGGAGCTATGAGCAGTTCTTC. It translates to CASSLEASGSYEQFF. Drawing the rest from reference TRBV11-3 and TRBJ2-1, the complete variable domain is EAGVVQSPRYKIIEKKQPVAFWCNPISGHNTLYWYLQNLGQGPELLIRYENEEAVDDSQLPKDRFSAERLKGVDSTLKIQPAELGDSAVYLCASSLEASGSYEQFFGPGTRLTVL.

The chain carries TRBV15 and TRBJ2-7; D may be TRBD2 (5 bases). The ends were cut back, 3 bases at V and 5 bases at J, with 20 bases in the middle. CDR1 is LNHNV, CDR2 YYDKDF, per germline (reference sequence). This CDR3 is built from 16 residues. The CDR3 DNA follows: TGTGCCACCAGCAGCAAAGGACTCCGCAGCTACAACGAGCAGTACTTC. Residues: CATSSKGLRSYNEQYF.

The chain joins TRBV19 to TRBJ2-1; D perhaps matches TRBD2 (5 bases). CDR3 length equals 13 residues. The germline V gene has CDR1 LNHDA and CDR2 SQIVND (reference sequence). V lost 1 base, J lost 9 bases, and 10 bases lay in between. The CDR3 bases are TGTGCCAGTAGTATAGGTCGGAGGAGTGAGCAGTTCTTC. Amino acids: CASSIGRRSEQFF. Full variable domain (remainder filled in from reference TRBV19 and TRBJ2-1): DGGITQSPKYLFRKEGQNVTLSCEQNLNHDAMYWYRQDPGQGLRLIYYSQIVNDFQKGDIAEGYSVSREKKESFPLTVTSAQKNPTAFYLCASSIGRRSEQFFGPGTRLTVL.

The chain is built from TRBV2 and TRBJ2-2, with TRBD1 matching 9 bases. Trimming removed 4 bases from V and 0 bases from J; junction bases left unmatched: 18. The CDR3 has 21 amino acids. Germline CDR1 and CDR2: SNHLY and FYNNEI. The CDR3 DNA is TGTGCCAGCAGTGTCATGGACAGGGGTTCCTCCACGTTCGCGAACACCGGGGAGCTGTTTTTT. Encoded protein: CASSVMDRGSSTFANTGELFF. Full variable domain (remainder filled in from reference TRBV2 and TRBJ2-2): EPEVTQTPSHQVTQMGQEVILRCVPISNHLYFYWYRQILGQKVEFLVSFYNNEISEKSEIFDDQFSVERPDGSNFTLKIRSTKLEDSAMYFCASSVMDRGSSTFANTGELFFGEGSRLTVL.

This rearrangement joins TRBV7-8 to TRBJ1-1, with a tentative D call TRBD1 (5 bases). Germline V gene sequence: CDR1 SGHVS, CDR2 FQNEAQ. Trimming left V 5 bases short and J 8 bases short, with 9 bases between. The CDR3 has 11 residues. CDR3 amino acids: CASSRQTEAFF. CDR3 nucleotide sequence: TGTGCCAGCAGCCGACAGACCGAAGCTTTCTTT.